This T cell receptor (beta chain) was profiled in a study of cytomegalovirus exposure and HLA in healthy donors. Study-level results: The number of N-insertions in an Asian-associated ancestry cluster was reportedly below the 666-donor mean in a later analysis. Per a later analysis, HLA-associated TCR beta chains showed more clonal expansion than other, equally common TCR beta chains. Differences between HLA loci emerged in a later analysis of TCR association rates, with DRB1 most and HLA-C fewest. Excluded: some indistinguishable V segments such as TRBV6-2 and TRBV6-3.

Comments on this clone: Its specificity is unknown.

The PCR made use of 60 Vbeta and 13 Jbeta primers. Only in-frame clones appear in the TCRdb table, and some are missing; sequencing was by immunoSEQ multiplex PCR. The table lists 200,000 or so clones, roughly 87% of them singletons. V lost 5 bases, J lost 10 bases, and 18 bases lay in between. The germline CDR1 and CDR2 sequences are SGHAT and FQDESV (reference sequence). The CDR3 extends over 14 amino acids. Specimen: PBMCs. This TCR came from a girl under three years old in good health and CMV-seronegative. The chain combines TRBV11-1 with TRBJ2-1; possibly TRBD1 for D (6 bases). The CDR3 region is CASSPGGGGIEQFF. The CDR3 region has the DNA TGTGCCAGCAGCCCCGGTGGTGGGGGCATCGAGCAGTTCTTC.